What follows are 27 T cell receptor beta chains derived from one specimen sequenced in a study of regulatory T cells in long-lasting Graves disease. Both iRepertoire HTBI primers and Arm-PCR of CDR3 regions were used to build the TCR beta libraries. TCRdb analysed the multiplex PCR reads with MiXCR anew, one entry per CDR3 protein. This sample has 350,000 to 450,000 distinct CDR3 sequences, with 15% found just once. The time point denotes: newly diagnosed GD, antithyroid drugs for less than 3 months. Construction of the TCR library relied on RNA isolated from PBMCs. The sample was also reused in another study, on T cells in Graves' hyperthyroidism and ophthalmopathy.

The sequencing used peripheral blood mononuclear cells (PBMCs), collected at new diagnosis, from a patient treated with antithyroid drugs. These receptor sequences come from a woman in her thirties or forties with Graves disease.

This clonotype was found a few times. J is TRBJ1-4 and V is TRBV6-1; D unresolved. From germline, CDR1 is MNHNS and CDR2 SASEGT. The CDR3 totals 11 residues. Trimming removed 9 bases at V and 7 bases at J, with 9 bases between. The CDR3 DNA follows: TGTGCCAGTCGGGAGAGTGAAAAACTGTTTTTT. This sequence encodes CASRESEKLFF.

This clonotype was detected many times. The V call is TRBV28, the J call TRBJ2-3; TRBD1 matches 7 bases. CDR3 length: 17 amino acids. Losses at the gene ends were 6 bases for V and 2 bases for J; bases not matched to a gene: 14. The germline CDR1 and CDR2 sequences are MDHEN and SYDVKM. The CDR3 sequence is CASSSNRGQLITDTQYF. The CDR3 DNA reads TGTGCCAGCAGCTCTAATCGGGGACAGCTAATCACAGATACGCAGTATTTT.

This clonotype was found a few times. The chain has TRBV29-1 and TRBJ2-1; D might be TRBD1 (6 bases). V was pared by 7 bases and J by 6 bases, with 13 bases between. Germline V gives CDR1 SQVTM, CDR2 ANQGSEA. The CDR3 contains 12 residues. CDR3 in DNA: TGCAGCGCAACAGGGACCGGCAATGAGCAGTTCTTC. It yields the protein CSATGTGNEQFF.

The chain employs TRBV20-1 and TRBJ2-3, with 9 bases lining up with TRBD2. The length of the CDR3 is 16 residues. The ends lost 1 base at V and 0 bases at J; junction bases unmatched: 5. The germline V gene encodes CDR1 DFQATT and CDR2 SNEGSKA (reference sequence). The CDR3 spells CSARARTSVSTDTQYF. DNA of the CDR3: TGCAGTGCTAGAGCTCGGACTAGCGTGAGCACAGATACGCAGTATTTT.

This clonotype showed up just a few times. Being one base from a much bigger clone, this may be a read error. The V and J genes are TRBV12-3 or TRBV12-4 and TRBJ2-1; maybe TRBD2 (5 bases). The CDR3 sequence is 15 residues long. The CDR3 reads CVSSLVVGLYNEQFF. The CDR3 nucleotides read TGTGTCAGCAGTTTAGTCGTCGGACTCTACAATGAGCAGTTCTTC.

This clonotype showed up many times. The chain carries TRBV12-3 or TRBV12-4 and TRBJ2-2, with 8 bases lining up with TRBD1. The ends lost 6 bases at V and 6 bases at J; junction bases unmatched: 3. The CDR3 runs to 13 residues. In DNA, the CDR3 is TGTGCCAGCAGGGACAGGGTGTCCGGGGAGCTGTTTTTT. Its protein product is CASRDRVSGELFF.

This clonotype was seen ten or more times. Here the CDR3 DNA reads TGTGCCAGCAGTGCAGGAAGCCGCTACTATGGCTACACCTTC. It encodes CASSAGSRYYGYTF. V is TRBV2 and J is TRBJ1-2; D is uncertain. CDR1 and CDR2 from the germline V gene are SNHLY and FYNNEI. With 4 bases removed from V and 3 bases from J, the gap between germline ends came to 12 bases. This CDR3 has 14 amino acids.

This clonotype has a count of ten or more. This chain joins TRBV6-2 or TRBV6-3 and TRBJ2-2, with a tentative D call TRBD2 (5 bases). The CDR3 runs 17 residues. From germline, CDR1 is MNHEY and CDR2 SVGEGT. Trimming stripped 7 bases from V and 0 bases from J, with 18 bases between. The CDR3 sequence: CASMGVRYTPNTGELFF. CDR3 coding DNA: TGTGCCAGCATGGGAGTCCGGTACACACCGAACACCGGGGAGCTGTTTTTT.

This chain uses TRBV6-2 or TRBV6-3 with TRBJ2-7; 9 bases agree with TRBD1. V was pared by 7 bases and J by 1 base, with 8 bases of the junction left unmatched. This CDR3 comprises 15 residues. Looked up from germline, CDR1 is MNHEY and CDR2 is SVGEGT. Written as DNA, the CDR3 is TGTGCCAGCACCCGTGGGGACAGGGAGTCCTACGAGCAGTACTTC. It specifies CASTRGDRESYEQYF.

V and J are TRBV5-4 and TRBJ1-1; D might be TRBD1 (5 bases). The CDR3 covers 15 residues. V was trimmed by 1 base and J by 1 base, leaving 11 bases between them. Germline V gives CDR1 SGHNT, CDR2 YYREEE (reference sequence). The CDR3 nucleotides read TGTGCCAGCAGCTTGAGGCCAACAGGGAACACTGAAGCTTTCTTT. The encoded protein is CASSLRPTGNTEAFF.

The chain uses TRBV15 and TRBJ2-5, with D perhaps matching TRBD2 (6 bases). CDR3 length: 14 amino acids. V was clipped by 1 base and J by 1 base, with 7 bases between them. Per the germline V gene, CDR1 is LNHNV and CDR2 is YYDKDF (reference sequence). CDR3 DNA sequence: TGTGCCACCAGCAGAGCCGGGGGCCAAGAGACCCAGTACTTC. It encodes CATSRAGGQETQYF. Variable domain in full (rest from reference TRBV15 and TRBJ2-5): DAMVIQNPRYQVTQFGKPVTLSCSQTLNHNVMYWYQQKSSQAPKLLFHYYDKDFNNEADTPDNFQSRRPNTSFCFLDIRSPGLGDTAMYLCATSRAGGQETQYFGPGTRLLVL.

Many counts were recorded for this clonotype. The V and J genes are TRBV28 and TRBJ1-1, with TRBD1 as a possible D gene (6 bases). The CDR3 contains 13 residues. CDR1 and CDR2 (germline): MDHEN, SYDVKM. Trimming took 6 bases from V and 7 from J, leaving 15 bases between them. The CDR3 region is CASRTPDRNEAFF. In DNA form, the CDR3 reads TGTGCCAGCAGGACTCCTGACAGGAATGAAGCTTTCTTT. The full variable domain, its missing parts supplied by reference TRBV28 and TRBJ1-1, is DVKVTQSSRYLVKRTGEKVFLECVQDMDHENMFWYRQDPGLGLRLIYFSYDVKMKEKGDIPEGYSVSREKKERFSLILESASTNQTSMYLCASRTPDRNEAFFGQGTRLTVV.

On this clonotype: With a much larger clone just one base away, this may be a read error. This rearrangement joins TRBV7-2 to TRBJ1-6, with 7 positions matching TRBD1. The CDR3 sequence is 14 residues long. CDR1 and CDR2 from the germline V gene are SGHTA and FQGNSA. CDR3 loop: CAGSFRGSNSPLHF. Written as DNA, the CDR3 is TGTGCCGGCAGCTTCAGGGGGAGTAATTCACCCCTCCACTTT. Supplemented by reference TRBV7-2 and TRBJ1-6, the full variable domain reads GAGVSQSPSNKVTEKGKDVELRCDPISGHTALYWYRQSLGQGLEFLIYFQGNSAPDKSGLPSDRFSAERTGGSVSTLTIQRTQQEDSAVYLCAGSFRGSNSPLHFGNGTRLTVT.

Concerning this clonotype: With only one base between it and a far larger clone, this is likely a read error. This chain uses TRBV10-3 with TRBJ1-1, with 7 bases aligning to TRBD1. Germline lookup yields CDR1 ENHRY and CDR2 SYGVKD. This CDR3 region has 16 residues. The V segment lost 5 bases and the J segment 0 bases; nucleotides outside the gene matches: 9. DNA of the CDR3: TGTGCCATCAGTTACTCGCTCACAGGGGTGAACACTGAAGCTTTCTTT. The encoded protein is CAISYSLTGVNTEAFF.

This clonotype was seen ten or more times. The rearrangement joins TRBV18 to TRBJ2-6; perhaps TRBD1 as D (5 bases). V was shortened by 3 bases and J by 0 bases, with 9 bases between the two germline ends. This CDR3 has 16 amino acids. Germline V lookup: CDR1 KGHSH, CDR2 LQKENI. CDR3 sequence reads: CASSPQGSSGANVLTF. The CDR3 DNA is TGTGCCAGCTCACCTCAGGGCTCCTCTGGGGCCAACGTCCTGACTTTC. The full variable domain, in which reference TRBV18 and TRBJ2-6 provide the parts outside the CDR3, is NAGVMQNPRHLVRRRGQEARLRCSPMKGHSHVYWYRQLPEEGLKFMVYLQKENIIDESGMPKERFSAEFPKEGPSILRIQQVVRGDSAAYFCASSPQGSSGANVLTFGAGSRLTVL.

This clonotype showed up just a few times. The V call is TRBV19, the J call TRBJ1-1, with 8 nucleotides matching TRBD1. The length of the CDR3 is 14 residues. With V trimmed by 9 bases and J by 5 bases, 11 bases remained unmatched. CDR1 is LNHDA, CDR2 SQIVND, per germline (reference sequence). CDR3 amino acids: CASNHPGGRTEAFF. DNA of the CDR3: TGTGCCAGCAATCACCCAGGGGGCAGGACTGAAGCTTTCTTT.

This clonotype occurred a few times. The chain carries TRBV29-1 and TRBJ2-3; 15 nucleotides line up with TRBD2. After removal of 8 bases from V and 1 base from J, the junction contained 7 bases not matched to a gene. CDR1 is SQVTM and CDR2 is ANQGSEA in the germline V gene. This CDR3 is 16 amino acids long. CDR3 protein: CSTWGLAGGRTDTQYF. CDR3 bases: TGCAGCACCTGGGGACTAGCGGGAGGCCGCACAGATACGCAGTATTTT.

This clonotype was seen a handful of times. The V call is TRBV20-1, the J call TRBJ2-1; 9 bases are shared with TRBD2. The germline V gene encodes CDR1 DFQATT and CDR2 SNEGSKA (reference sequence). V shed 3 bases and J 1 base; nucleotides not matched to a gene: 4. The CDR3 runs to 15 residues. The CDR3 sequence is CSASVSGSSYNEQFF. CDR3 sequence (DNA): TGCAGTGCTAGTGTTAGCGGGAGTTCCTACAATGAGCAGTTCTTC.

The chain has TRBV3-1 and TRBJ1-2; 9 nucleotides agree with TRBD1. The CDR3 extends over 14 amino acids. Trimming removed 6 bases from V and 5 bases from J; junction bases left unmatched: 7. Germline V gene sequence: CDR1 LGHDT, CDR2 YNNKEL (reference sequence). The CDR3 protein is CASSLSGTGYGYTF. CDR3 DNA: TGTGCCAGCAGTCTCTCCGGGACAGGGTATGGCTACACCTTC.

This clonotype was detected many times. CDR3 coding DNA: TGCAGTGCTAGAGATAAAAGACGGGGGAACACCGGGGAGCTGTTTTTT. Translated: CSARDKRRGNTGELFF. The chain is built from TRBV20-1 and TRBJ2-2, with D possibly being TRBD2 (5 bases). CDR1 is DFQATT and CDR2 is SNEGSKA in the germline V gene (reference sequence). Trimming stripped 0 bases from V and 1 base from J, with 12 bases between. CDR3 length equals 16 residues.

This clonotype was recorded many times. The chain combines TRBV29-1 with TRBJ1-1, with D perhaps TRBD1 (6 bases). The CDR3 covers 13 residues. The V and J ends lost 6 bases and 0 bases respectively, with 11 bases between them. Germline CDR1 is SQVTM and CDR2 is ANQGSEA. The CDR3 loop is CSVWWGLNTEAFF. CDR3 bases: TGCAGCGTCTGGTGGGGGCTGAACACTGAAGCTTTCTTT.

This clonotype appeared many times. The chain links TRBV29-1 to TRBJ2-3; D is ambiguous. Germline V lookup: CDR1 SQVTM, CDR2 ANQGSEA. The CDR3 extends over 14 amino acids. Trimming shortened V by 1 base and J by 0 bases, and 8 bases separated the two germline ends. CDR3 protein: CSVEGVNSTDTQYF. The CDR3 DNA is TGCAGCGTTGAAGGTGTTAATAGCACAGATACGCAGTATTTT.

This chain links TRBV25-1 with TRBJ2-4; 10 positions match TRBD2. Germline V gene data show CDR1 as MGHDK and CDR2 as SYGVNS. The CDR3 has 14 residues. The V gene end was trimmed by 6 bases and the J gene end by 6 bases; junction bases not matched to a gene: 5. The CDR3 nucleotides are TGTGCCAGCAGCCCAACTAGCGGGATAAACATTCAGTACTTC. Translating it yields CASSPTSGINIQYF.

Ten or more counts support this clonotype. The chain uses TRBV7-8 and TRBJ2-3, with 10 bases identical to TRBD2. There are 15 residues in the CDR3. V dropped 5 bases and J dropped 4; count of bases not matched to a gene: 6. Germline loops: CDR1 SGHVS, CDR2 FQNEAQ. CDR3 sequence reads: CASSMSGRAPDTQYF. CDR3 coding DNA: TGTGCCAGCAGCATGAGCGGGAGGGCCCCAGATACGCAGTATTTT.

This clonotype was seen at least ten times. This chain connects TRBV28 to TRBJ1-1; 7 bases are a match to TRBD1. The CDR3 covers 14 residues. J was trimmed by 0 bases and V by 6 bases; bases with no gene match: 4. Looked up from germline, CDR1 is MDHEN and CDR2 is SYDVKM. This CDR3 is CASRGTALNTEAFF. The CDR3 nucleotides are TGTGCCAGCAGGGGGACAGCTTTGAACACTGAAGCTTTCTTT.

As to this clonotype: The junction does not match germline at one end; this may be a read error. V and J are TRBV24-1 and TRBJ2-3; no clear D gene. This CDR3 spans 16 amino acids. Germline CDR1 is KGHDR and CDR2 is SFDVKD. CDR3 sequence: CAASDFFWRSTDTQYF. CDR3 DNA sequence: TGTGCCGCCAGTGATTTTTTCTGGCGGAGCACAGATACGCAGTATTTT.

This clonotype was observed at least ten times. This chain connects TRBV20-1 to TRBJ2-1; TRBD1 aligns across 8 bases. The CDR3 extends over 15 amino acids. After removal of 0 bases from V and 8 bases from J, the junction contained 9 bases not matched to a gene. Germline CDR1 DFQATT, CDR2 SNEGSKA (reference sequence). This CDR3 reads CSARDSYRGEDEQFF. The CDR3 region has the DNA TGCAGTGCTAGAGATAGTTACAGGGGGGAGGATGAGCAGTTCTTC.